The 20 T cell receptor beta chains reported below all come from one sample, sequenced in a study of shared clonotypes between healthy human individuals. Clones were read by immunoSEQ multiplex PCR, and TCRdb kept only the in-frame ones, dropping some. The sample lists 1,500,000 or so clones; just under 99% were seen once. What was sequenced was naive CD4+ T cells sorted from blood. Sample subset: CD45RA+ positively selected. These receptors were collected from a man aged 30 to 45 in good health.

The CDR3: CASSLEGSGANVLTF. The CDR3 region has the DNA TGTGCCAGCAGCTTGGAAGGGTCTGGGGCCAACGTCCTGACTTTC. The chain carries TRBV5-6 and TRBJ2-6; no clear D gene. The CDR3 contains 15 residues. The germline V and J ends were trimmed by 0 bases and 1 base, with 5 bases remaining between them. From germline, CDR1 is SGHDT and CDR2 YYEEEE.

DNA of the CDR3: TGTGCCAGCAGCCCCGGGACGCCAAGGGCCTATGGCTACACCTTC. Amino acids: CASSPGTPRAYGYTF. The rearrangement links TRBV21-1 to TRBJ1-2. TRBV21-1 is an annotated pseudogene. The CDR3 spans 15 residues.

The CDR3 coding sequence is TGTGCCAGCTCACGGGATTATAGCGGGAGGCTCTCCACCGGGGAGCTGTTTTTT. It translates to CASSRDYSGRLSTGELFF. The chain employs TRBV18 and TRBJ2-2; 10 nucleotides align to TRBD2. Germline CDR1 is KGHSH and CDR2 is LQKENI. The CDR3 has 18 amino acids. The junction had 12 bases not matched to a gene; V was cut back by 4 bases and J by 4 bases.

The chain links TRBV10-2 to TRBJ2-7, with a possible D match to TRBD2 (5 bases). CDR1 is WSHSY and CDR2 is SAAADI in the germline V gene. The V and J ends lost 3 bases and 5 bases respectively, with 20 bases between them. This CDR3 is built from 16 residues. This CDR3 reads CASSDFLRGSGDEQYF. In DNA, the CDR3 is TGCGCCAGCAGTGACTTCTTGCGTGGGAGTGGCGACGAGCAGTACTTC.

V usage is TRBV5-8 and J usage is TRBJ2-3; D gene uncertain. This CDR3 is 16 amino acids long. Germline CDR1 is SGHTS and CDR2 is YDEGEE. Trimming removed 1 base at V and 2 bases at J, with 14 bases between. This CDR3 reads CASSLFLPEHTDTQYF. Here the CDR3 DNA reads TGTGCCAGCAGCTTGTTCTTGCCTGAGCACACAGATACGCAGTATTTT.

The V gene is TRBV2, the J gene TRBJ2-7, with 7 bases that match TRBD1. CDR1 and CDR2 from the germline V gene are SNHLY and FYNNEI. The CDR3 loop spans 14 amino acids. V lost 6 bases to trimming and J lost 0 bases; unmatched junction nucleotides: 5. Here the CDR3 DNA reads TGTGCCAGCAGCCGACAGGGTAGCTCCTACGAGCAGTACTTC. This sequence encodes CASSRQGSSYEQYF.

This chain uses TRBV5-1 with TRBJ1-2, with D possibly TRBD1 on 6 matching bases. Germline V gives CDR1 SGHRS, CDR2 YFSETQ. Trimming left V 2 bases short and J 8 bases short, with 13 bases between. The CDR3 has 13 amino acids. This chain's CDR3 is CASSLGGSNGYTF. The DNA for the CDR3 is TGCGCCAGCAGCTTAGGGGGGTCCAACGGCTACACCTTC.

The V call is TRBV9, the J call TRBJ2-2; 13 bases agree with TRBD2. The V gene end was trimmed by 2 bases and the J gene end by 2 bases; junction bases not matched to a gene: 3. The CDR3 is made up of 17 amino acids. Germline CDR1 reads SGDLS; CDR2 reads YYNGEE. The CDR3 here is CASSVTSGRLNTGELFF. Written as DNA, the CDR3 is TGTGCCAGCAGCGTGACTAGCGGGAGGCTCAACACCGGGGAGCTGTTTTTT.

The chain has TRBV2 and TRBJ1-3, with a weak D call TRBD1 (5 bases). The germline V and J ends were trimmed by 5 bases and 0 bases, with 14 bases remaining between them. The germline CDR1 and CDR2 sequences are SNHLY and FYNNEI. This CDR3 has 16 amino acids. This chain's CDR3 is CASSLKGPSSGNTIYF. In nucleotides, the CDR3 is TGTGCCAGCAGTCTAAAGGGGCCTTCCTCTGGAAACACCATATATTTT. Drawing the rest from reference TRBV2 and TRBJ1-3, the complete variable domain is EPEVTQTPSHQVTQMGQEVILRCVPISNHLYFYWYRQILGQKVEFLVSFYNNEISEKSEIFDDQFSVERPDGSNFTLKIRSTKLEDSAMYFCASSLKGPSSGNTIYFGEGSWLTVV.

This rearrangement joins TRBV11-2 to TRBJ2-5; TRBD2 matches at 13 bases. The junction had 3 bases not matched to a gene; V was cut back by 6 bases and J by 2 bases. The CDR3 sequence is 15 residues long. From germline, CDR1 is SGHAT and CDR2 FQNNGV. DNA of the CDR3: TGTGCCAGCAGTCAGACTAGCGGGAGGCAAGAGACCCAGTACTTC. Protein product: CASSQTSGRQETQYF.

This chain joins TRBV2 and TRBJ1-4, with D hard to call. Germline CDR1 reads SNHLY; CDR2 reads FYNNEI. The V end lost 3 bases, the J end lost 8 bases, and 10 bases lay between the germline ends. The CDR3 contains 13 residues. CDR3 residues: CASSDWAGEKLFF. CDR3 bases: TGTGCCAGCAGTGATTGGGCAGGCGAAAAACTGTTTTTT.

Here the CDR3 reads CASSSKKGIGELFF. CDR3 DNA sequence: TGTGCCAGCAGCTCAAAGAAGGGTATCGGGGAGCTGTTTTTT. The genes are TRBV5-4 and TRBJ2-2; no reliable D call. Trimming pared 3 bases from V and 7 bases from J, leaving 13 bases between. The CDR3 consists of 14 residues. CDR1 and CDR2 from the germline V gene are SGHNT and YYREEE (reference sequence).

The gene calls are TRBV7-3 and TRBJ2-1; D possibly corresponds to TRBD1 (6 bases). The CDR3 sequence is 14 residues long. V was trimmed by 5 bases and J by 3 bases, leaving 11 bases between them. In germline, CDR1 is SGHTA, CDR2 FQGTGA. The CDR3 is CASSPGHLYNEQFF. The CDR3 region has the DNA TGTGCCAGCAGCCCGGGACACCTCTACAATGAGCAGTTCTTC. Full variable domain (missing parts from reference TRBV7-3 and TRBJ2-1): GAGVSQTPSNKVTEKGKYVELRCDPISGHTALYWYRQSLGQGPEFLIYFQGTGAADDSGLPNDRFFAVRPEGSVSTLKIQRTERGDSAVYLCASSPGHLYNEQFFGPGTRLTVL.

This clone occurred once. The chain links TRBV25-1 to TRBJ2-7, with TRBD1 matching over 9 bases. The CDR3 spans 14 residues. CDR1 MGHDK and CDR2 SYGVNS come from the germline V gene. Trimming cost V 8 bases and J 2 bases; bases outside gene matches: 7. CDR3 sequence reads: CASGDRAPPYEQYF. Here the CDR3 DNA reads TGTGCCAGCGGGGACAGGGCCCCTCCCTACGAGCAGTACTTC.

This chain connects TRBV13 to TRBJ2-7; D tentatively reads TRBD1 or TRBD2 (5 bases each). Germline-derived CDR1 and CDR2 are PRHDT and FYEKMQ (reference sequence). The ends were cut back, 4 bases at V and 5 bases at J, with 9 bases in the middle. The CDR3 runs 12 residues. The chain's CDR3 is CASSYRGNEQYF. The CDR3 DNA sequence: TGTGCCAGCAGCTACCGGGGCAACGAGCAGTACTTC.

The chain employs TRBV30 and TRBJ1-5; a possible D gene is TRBD1 (5 bases). CDR3 length equals 15 residues. Germline assignment: CDR1 GTSNPN and CDR2 SVGIG (reference sequence). Trimming removed 0 bases from V and 1 base from J, with 10 bases in between. The DNA for the CDR3 is TGTGCCTGGAGTGTGGGGGGTACAAGCAATCAGCCCCAGCATTTT. The encoded protein is CAWSVGGTSNQPQHF.

This chain uses TRBV6-6 with TRBJ2-7; D is unclear. The V gene's germline CDR1 is MNHNY and CDR2 SVGAGI (reference sequence). The V end was cut by 0 bases, the J end by 8 bases, with 14 bases between. The CDR3 consists of 14 residues. The CDR3 DNA follows: TGTGCCAGCAGTTACTCGGCGGCAGTCGGTAAGCAGTACTTC. Translated: CASSYSAAVGKQYF.

The chain has TRBV13 and TRBJ2-7; 11 bases line up with TRBD2. This CDR3 comprises 15 residues. From germline, CDR1 is PRHDT and CDR2 FYEKMQ (reference sequence). V dropped 0 bases and J dropped 6; count of bases not matched to a gene: 4. This CDR3 reads CASSLGASGRSEQYF. CDR3 nucleotides: TGTGCCAGCAGCTTAGGGGCTAGCGGGAGGAGCGAGCAGTACTTC.

The V gene is TRBV5-4, the J gene TRBJ1-2, with D tentatively TRBD1 (6 bases). The CDR3 covers 13 residues. Germline V gives CDR1 SGHNT, CDR2 YYREEE (reference sequence). V gave up 4 bases and J gave up 4 bases, with 11 bases separating them. DNA for the CDR3: TGTGCCAGCAGCAGGGACAAGCGCTATGGCTACACCTTC. Translated: CASSRDKRYGYTF. Filled out from reference TRBV5-4 and TRBJ1-2, the complete variable domain reads ETGVTQSPTHLIKTRGQQVTLRCSSQSGHNTVSWYQQALGQGPQFIFQYYREEENGRGNFPPRFSGLQFPNYSSELNVNALELDDSALYLCASSRDKRYGYTFGSGTRLTVV.

V and J are TRBV2 and TRBJ2-7; 7 nucleotides align to TRBD1. The J segment lost 0 bases and the V segment lost 6 bases, leaving 5 bases of the junction unmatched. CDR1 and CDR2 from the germline V gene are SNHLY and FYNNEI. The CDR3 is 14 amino acids. The CDR3 protein is CASRQGYSSYEQYF. The CDR3 DNA is TGTGCCAGCAGACAGGGGTATAGCTCCTACGAGCAGTACTTC.